Listed below are T cell receptor beta chains from one sample, sequenced in a study of blood T cell repertoires in COVID-19. Here immunoSEQ multiplex PCR was the method, and the copy in TCRdb shows in-frame clones only, minus some. The sample consists of about 150,000 clones, approximately 87% of them appearing once. Sample: peripheral blood. All receptors derive from a man older than 75 with acute or convalescent COVID-19. CDR3s include the opening cysteine and the closing phenylalanine or tryptophan. The D gene is left open where the match is weak. Size is stated for part of the rows, as once, few or many counts, or as a class when the clone is expanded.

>once|TRBV5-1|TRBD1|TRBJ2-1
CASSSRGQAGDEQFF
TGCGCCAGCAGCTCAAGGGGACAGGCGGGCGATGAGCAGTTCTTC
>few|TRBV3-1/TRBV3-2|TRBD2|TRBJ2-1
CASSQAISGGTYYYNEQFF
TGTGCCAGCAGCCAAGCCATAAGCGGGGGAACCTACTACTACAATGAGCAGTTCTTC
>-|TRBV10-3|TRBD1|TRBJ2-6
CAISEAGTVGANVLTF
TGTGCCATCAGTGAGGCCGGGACAGTTGGGGCCAACGTCCTGACTTTC
>-|TRBV19|-|TRBJ1-1
CASRPGGSKDTEAFF
TGTGCCAGTAGACCTGGAGGATCTAAGGACACTGAAGCTTTCTTT
>-|TRBV18|-|TRBJ1-1
CASSPLKQGEAFF
TGTGCCAGCTCACCTCTCAAACAGGGTGAAGCTTTCTTT
>-|TRBV5-1|TRBD1|TRBJ1-2
CASSLGTGIYGYTF
TGCGCCAGCAGCTTGGGGACAGGTATTTATGGCTACACCTTC
>-|TRBV5-5|-|TRBJ1-2
CASSLVTGNYGYTF
TGTGCCAGCAGCTTGGTGACGGGTAACTATGGCTACACCTTC
>once|TRBV3-1/TRBV3-2|-|TRBJ2-5
CASSQFEETQYF
TGTGCCAGCAGCCAATTTGAGGAGACCCAGTACTTC
>-|TRBV12-3/TRBV12-4|TRBD1|TRBJ2-7
CASSSTGVEQYF
TGTGCCAGCAGTTCTACAGGGGTCGAGCAGTACTTC
>-|TRBV5-1|-|TRBJ2-4
CASSSLGDKNIQYF
TGCGCCAGCAGCTCCTTAGGGGACAAAAACATTCAGTACTTC
>few|TRBV10-3|-|TRBJ2-1
CAISGSISLGQNEQFF
TGTGCCATCAGTGGTTCCATTTCACTAGGCCAGAATGAGCAGTTCTTC
>-|TRBV19|TRBD1|TRBJ1-2
CASIRQGADYGYTF
TGTGCCAGTATCAGACAGGGGGCCGACTATGGCTACACCTTC
>-|TRBV7-6|TRBD2|TRBJ2-5
CASSLEASGGAQTQYF
TGTGCCAGCAGCTTAGAGGCTAGCGGGGGGGCGCAGACCCAGTACTTC
>once|TRBV2|TRBD1|TRBJ1-2
CASLQGFYGYTF
TGTGCCAGCCTACAGGGGTTCTATGGCTACACCTTC
>-|TRBV3-1/TRBV3-2|TRBD1|TRBJ2-7
CASSPLTLGQGMYEQYF
TGTGCCAGCAGTCCACTGACCCTCGGACAGGGGATGTACGAGCAGTACTTC
>-|TRBV28|-|TRBJ2-5
CASSPGFTNQETQYF
TGTGCCAGCAGTCCGGGTTTTACCAACCAAGAGACCCAGTACTTC
>-|TRBV10-3|TRBD2|TRBJ2-3
CAISEPGLAGPQNTQYF
TGTGCCATCAGTGAGCCGGGACTAGCGGGACCGCAAAATACGCAGTATTTT
>-|TRBV7-8|-|TRBJ2-7
CASSPSRLYEQYF
TGTGCCAGCAGCCCGAGCAGGTTGTACGAGCAGTACTTC
>-|TRBV6-5|TRBD1|TRBJ1-2
CASRPPGQRIYGYTF
TGTGCCAGCAGGCCTCCGGGACAGAGGATTTATGGCTACACCTTC
>-|TRBV5-4|TRBD2|TRBJ2-5
CASSGTSGGAETQYF
TGTGCCAGCAGCGGGACTAGCGGGGGGGCAGAGACCCAGTACTTC
>-|TRBV2|-|TRBJ1-6
CASSGSTGPLGSPLHF
TGTGCCAGCAGTGGATCGACAGGCCCCTTGGGCTCACCCCTCCACTTT
>-|TRBV2|TRBD1|TRBJ1-1
CASRGDRDLAEAFF
TGTGCCAGCAGGGGGGACAGGGATCTCGCTGAAGCTTTCTTT
>-|TRBV2|-|TRBJ1-1
CASSVQQGVNTEAFF
TGTGCCAGCAGTGTACAACAGGGCGTGAACACTGAAGCTTTCTTT
>-|TRBV6-5|-|TRBJ1-1
CASSYSGITFQAFF
TGTGCCAGCAGTTACTCCGGGATAACTTTTCAAGCTTTCTTT
>-|TRBV25-1|-|TRBJ1-3
CASSGTAGVAGNTIYF
TGTGCCAGCAGTGGGACAGCCGGGGTGGCTGGAAACACCATATATTTT
>-|TRBV27|TRBD1|TRBJ1-4
CASSPEGTDNEKLFF
TGTGCCAGCAGTCCTGAAGGGACAGATAATGAAAAACTGTTTTTT
>-|TRBV5-1|-|TRBJ2-7
CASSLFASPSYEQYF
TGCGCCAGCAGCTTGTTTGCGTCCCCTTCCTACGAGCAGTACTTC
>-|TRBV2|-|TRBJ1-1
CASSEYPGYKAFF
TGTGCCAGCAGTGAATATCCGGGATACAAAGCTTTCTTT
>-|TRBV5-1|TRBD2|TRBJ2-2
CASSLAASGVYTGELFF
TGCGCCAGCAGCTTGGCGGCTAGCGGGGTATACACCGGGGAGCTGTTTTTT
>-|TRBV6-5|TRBD1|TRBJ2-5
CASSLGQLLETQYF
TGTGCCAGCAGCCTGGGACAGCTTTTGGAGACCCAGTACTTC
>-|TRBV10-3|-|TRBJ1-3
CAISEVSSGNTIYF
TGTGCCATCAGTGAGGTATCCTCTGGAAACACCATATATTTT
>-|TRBV27|-|TRBJ2-7
CASSLRSSFYEQYF
TGTGCCAGCAGTTTGAGGTCCTCATTCTACGAGCAGTACTTC
>few|TRBV10-3|-|TRBJ1-1
CATGQRPDTEAFF
TGTGCCACCGGACAGCGCCCAGACACTGAAGCTTTCTTT
>-|TRBV5-1|-|TRBJ2-3
CASSFGGPVSDTQYF
TGCGCCAGCAGCTTCGGGGGTCCTGTCTCAGATACGCAGTATTTT
>-|TRBV4-2|TRBD1|TRBJ1-3
CASSQAAGGSSGNTIYF
TGTGCCAGCAGCCAAGCGGCAGGGGGCTCTTCTGGAAACACCATATATTTT
>-|TRBV12-3/TRBV12-4|-|TRBJ2-5
CASSGRQGETQYF
TGTGCCAGCAGCGGTAGGCAGGGAGAGACCCAGTACTTC
>-|TRBV4-2|-|TRBJ1-4
CASSQDLTSGSEKLFF
TGTGCCAGCAGCCAAGATCTCACCAGCGGGAGCGAAAAACTGTTTTTT
>-|TRBV4-1|-|TRBJ2-7
CASSPTAGLTFDEQYF
TGCGCCAGCAGCCCGACGGCAGGACTGACTTTCGACGAGCAGTACTTC
>-|TRBV5-1|TRBD1|TRBJ2-7
CASSLSGTGTHEQYF
TGCGCCAGCAGCTTATCCGGGACAGGAACCCACGAGCAGTACTTC
>-|TRBV5-1|-|TRBJ2-7
CASSLRQGYEQYF
TGCGCCAGCAGCCTTCGACAAGGCTACGAGCAGTACTTC
>-|TRBV7-9|TRBD2|TRBJ2-5
CASSLAGGYETQYF
TGTGCCAGCAGCTTAGCGGGAGGGTATGAGACCCAGTACTTC
>-|TRBV19|-|TRBJ1-2
CASSETRDYGYTF
TGTGCCAGTAGTGAGACCCGGGACTATGGCTACACCTTC
>-|TRBV12-3/TRBV12-4|-|TRBJ2-1
CASSSVGEQFF
TGTGCCAGCAGTTCCGTCGGGGAGCAGTTCTTC